These T cell receptor beta chains were read from a single sample in a study of regulatory T cells in long-lasting Graves disease. A single record per CDR3 protein comes from TCRdb applying MiXCR to the multiplex PCR reads. The sample records about 370,000 distinct CDR3 sequences, about 16% being singletons. The source was peripheral blood mononuclear cells (PBMCs), collected at new diagnosis, from a patient treated with antithyroid drugs. These receptors came from a female donor with Graves disease. Both conserved end residues are part of each CDR3. Fields, in order: V gene, clone size, J gene, CDR3 length, D gene, CDR3 protein, CDR3 DNA. D genes are given only for firm matches. Not every row has a clone size; where given, it reads once, few, many or a size class.

TRBV10-3	many	TRBJ1-5	14	TRBD1	CAISQTGVDQPQHF	TGTGCCATCAGTCAGACAGGGGTGGACCAGCCCCAGCATTTT
TRBV6-2/TRBV6-3	many	TRBJ2-3	14	NA	CASSYSGKPDTQYF	TGTGCCAGCAGTTACTCTGGAAAGCCAGATACGCAGTATTTT
TRBV13	many	TRBJ2-7	15	TRBD2	CASSGTGGGTYEQYF	TGTGCCAGCAGCGGTACAGGCGGGGGGACCTACGAGCAGTACTTC
TRBV10-3	NA	TRBJ1-5	10	NA	CAISDQPQHF	TGTGCCATCTCCGATCAGCCCCAGCATTTT
TRBV27	once	TRBJ2-3	15	NA	CASSSAGPGTDTQYF	TGTGCCAGCAGTTCGGCAGGGCCGGGCACAGATACGCAGTATTTT
TRBV24-1	many	TRBJ2-2	13	NA	CATNRDDTGELFF	TGTGCCACCAACAGGGACGACACCGGGGAGCTGTTTTTT
TRBV9	NA	TRBJ1-2	19	NA	CASSVFPAPVIIANYGYTF	TGTGCCAGCAGCGTTTTTCCCGCTCCAGTGATCATAGCTAACTATGGCTACACCTTC
TRBV12-3/TRBV12-4	many	TRBJ1-2	12	NA	CASQGRLYGYTF	TGTGCCAGCCAAGGACGGCTCTATGGCTACACCTTC
TRBV27	many	TRBJ2-1	16	NA	CASSLSWDWALNEQFF	TGTGCCAGCAGTTTATCGTGGGATTGGGCACTCAATGAGCAGTTCTTC
TRBV12-3/TRBV12-4	once	TRBJ1-5	16	NA	CASSFAGRVGNQPQHF	TGTGCCAGCAGTTTTGCTGGACGAGTAGGCAATCAGCCCCAGCATTTT
TRBV10-2	many	TRBJ2-5	14	NA	CASSGRDLQETQYF	TGCGCCAGCAGTGGGCGGGATTTACAAGAGACCCAGTACTTC
TRBV7-2	NA	TRBJ2-5	15	TRBD2	CASSPWAGDQETQYF	TGTGCCAGCAGCCCTTGGGCGGGGGACCAAGAGACCCAGTACTTC
TRBV2	few	TRBJ2-3	17	TRBD2	CASSPGGAAGSAVEQYF	TGTGCCAGCTCCCCCGGGGGGGCGGCGGGGAGCGCCGTCGAGCAGTATTTT
TRBV28	many	TRBJ2-7	14	TRBD1	CASVNRDRAYEQYF	TGTGCCAGCGTGAACCGGGACAGGGCCTACGAGCAGTACTTC
TRBV4-1	many	TRBJ2-7	18	TRBD2	CASSPTLLSGSRTYEQYF	TGCGCCAGCAGCCCGACCCTACTTAGCGGGAGCAGGACCTACGAGCAGTACTTC
TRBV19	NA	TRBJ2-7	12	NA	CASSPHGHEQYF	TGTGCCAGTAGTCCCCATGGCCACGAGCAGTACTTC
TRBV6-2/TRBV6-3	few	TRBJ2-2	17	NA	CASSYRSARAVAGELFF	TGTGCCAGCAGTTACCGCAGCGCCAGGGCTGTGGCCGGGGAGCTGTTTTTT
TRBV5-4	many	TRBJ1-5	17	NA	CASSLGPQGKGNQPQHF	TGTGCCAGCAGCTTGGGGCCCCAGGGGAAGGGCAATCAGCCCCAGCATTTT
TRBV4-1	NA	TRBJ2-4	15	TRBD1	CASSQPGTARNIQYF	TGCGCCAGCAGCCAACCGGGGACAGCAAGAAACATTCAGTACTTC
TRBV9	many	TRBJ2-7	12	NA	CASSVDDYEQYF	TGTGCCAGCAGCGTAGATGACTACGAGCAGTACTTC
TRBV13	many	TRBJ2-5	13	NA	CASSSGTQETQYF	TGTGCCAGCAGCTCAGGGACTCAAGAGACCCAGTACTTC
TRBV5-1	many	TRBJ1-2	13	NA	CASSLESGHGYTF	TGCGCCAGCAGCTTGGAGTCAGGTCATGGCTACACCTTC
TRBV6-1	NA	TRBJ2-5	14	NA	CASQRGTSQETQYF	TGTGCCAGCCAAAGGGGGACCTCACAAGAGACCCAGTACTTC
TRBV12-3/TRBV12-4	many	TRBJ2-7	14	TRBD2	CASILLAGVYEQYF	TGTGCCAGCATCCTACTAGCGGGGGTCTACGAGCAGTACTTC
TRBV6-4	NA	TRBJ1-1	15	NA	CASSYSGFGNTEAFF	TGTGCCAGCAGTTACTCGGGGTTTGGGAACACTGAAGCTTTCTTT
TRBV28	few	TRBJ2-1	16	TRBD2	CASRGTGGLRANEQFF	TGTGCCAGCAGGGGGACGGGAGGCCTAAGGGCAAATGAGCAGTTCTTC